This section outlines one T cell receptor (beta chain) sequence together with its context. Antigen specificity is unknown. These data come from a study of Ad26.COV2.S vaccination and SARS-CoV-2 variants. Study overall: Recipients of Ad26.COV2.S got it intramuscularly, once or twice 56 days apart. Findings and limits, study-wide: Participants given vaccine showed non-spike TCR breadth similar to that of placebo recipients. Placebo recipients showed lower spike-specific TCR breadth than vaccinees.

The table came from immunoSEQ multiplex PCR; TCRdb's copy has only in-frame clones and leaves some out. The sample lists roughly 700,000 clones; 89% were seen once. Treatment here: some 20 received Ad26.COV2.S at low or high dose, single or two shots; roughly five received placebo; per-sample allocation not given. Specimen acquisition occurred on day 63 following the initial vaccine or placebo injection. V lost 4 bases and J lost 1, with 4 bases in between. The CDR3 length is 12 residues. This sequence originates from a person aged 18-65 years who received the Ad26.COV2.S COVID-19 vaccine or a placebo. Sequenced material: peripheral blood, taken in a trial of Ad26.COV2.S vaccine versus placebo. The chain links TRBV12-3 or TRBV12-4 to TRBJ1-2; no definite D call. The CDR3 DNA follows: TGTGCCAGCAGTTCTTTTAACTATGGCTACACCTTC. It codes for CASSSFNYGYTF.